Each of the 12 T cell receptor beta chains below was sequenced from the same sample in a study of blood T cell repertoires in COVID-19. Generated by immunoSEQ multiplex PCR, the TCRdb table keeps only in-frame clones and is missing some. The repertoire holds some 160,000 clones, with more than 80% as singletons. The sequencing sample was made of peripheral blood. These receptors came from a man between 60 and 70 years old with acute or convalescent COVID-19.

This rearrangement joins TRBV3-1 (or the pseudogene TRBV3-2) to TRBJ1-2; maybe TRBD1 (6 bases). V was trimmed by 3 bases and J by 5 bases, leaving 16 bases between them. This CDR3 has 15 residues. CDR1 and CDR2 (germline): LGHDT, YNNKEL (reference sequence). The CDR3 DNA sequence: TGTGCCAGCAGCCAGGGGGCCGCTACGAGATATGGCTACACCTTC. Protein sequence: CASSQGAATRYGYTF.

The chain combines TRBV25-1 with TRBJ1-1; D perhaps matches TRBD1 (6 bases). This CDR3 comprises 14 residues. Germline V gene data show CDR1 as MGHDK and CDR2 as SYGVNS. Between the trimmed V and J ends, which lost 1 base and 3 bases, there was a span of 9 bases. The CDR3 protein is CASSEFHRDTEAFF. The CDR3 DNA is TGTGCCAGCAGTGAATTCCACAGGGACACTGAAGCTTTCTTT.

The chain joins TRBV7-7 to TRBJ1-5; 7 positions agree with TRBD1. The V gene end was trimmed by 5 bases and the J gene end by 0 bases; junction bases not matched to a gene: 10. Germline CDR1 is SSHAT and CDR2 is FNYEAQ (reference sequence). The CDR3 is made up of 17 amino acids. The CDR3 DNA reads as TGTGCCAGCAGCCCCGAATTACAGGGGAATAGCAATCAGCCCCAGCATTTT. Translation gives CASSPELQGNSNQPQHF. Full variable domain (rest looked up from reference TRBV7-7 and TRBJ1-5): GAGVSQSPRYKVTKRGQDVTLRCDPISSHATLYWYQQALGQGPEFLTYFNYEAQPDKSGLPSDRFSAERPEGSISTLTIQRTEQRDSAMYRCASSPELQGNSNQPQHFGDGTRLSIL.

The CDR3 coding sequence is TGTGCCAGCAGCCAGGCGGGACAGGAGGCCGAAAAACTGTTTTTT. It yields the protein CASSQAGQEAEKLFF. The rearrangement uses TRBV11-2 and TRBJ1-4; 8 bases line up with TRBD1. The V and J ends lost 5 bases and 8 bases, in that order; junction bases with no gene match: 10. This CDR3 spans 15 amino acids. Per germline, CDR1 SGHAT and CDR2 FQNNGV.

The V and J genes are TRBV29-1 and TRBJ1-2; 9 bases align to TRBD1. CDR1 is SQVTM and CDR2 is ANQGSEA in the germline V gene. The CDR3 covers 16 residues. The V segment lost 0 bases and the J segment 4 bases; nucleotides outside the gene matches: 9. The CDR3 nucleotides read TGCAGCGTTGAAGAAAAGGGACAGGGTTTTTCCTATGGCTACACCTTC. Residues: CSVEEKGQGFSYGYTF.

This clone was counted a few times. J is TRBJ2-2 and V is TRBV24-1, with 10 positions matching TRBD2. The trim removed 1 base at V and 5 bases at J, leaving 6 bases unmatched. This CDR3 has 17 residues. Germline V lookup: CDR1 KGHDR, CDR2 SFDVKD. The CDR3 DNA sequence: TGTGCCACCAGTGATTTCGGGAGCGGGGGGGATACCGGGGAGCTGTTTTTT. Protein product: CATSDFGSGGDTGELFF.

J is TRBJ2-7 and V is TRBV7-9; possibly TRBD1 for D (6 bases). Germline CDR1 reads SEHNR; CDR2 reads FQNEAQ (reference sequence). The germline V and J ends were trimmed by 2 bases and 4 bases, with 12 bases remaining between them. The CDR3 covers 14 residues. The CDR3 DNA reads TGTGCCAGCAGCTTATCAGGGGCAGGATACGAGCAGTACTTC. It codes for CASSLSGAGYEQYF.

The rearrangement uses TRBV5-1 and TRBJ2-7; TRBD1 aligns across 7 bases. There are 14 residues in the CDR3. Trimming cost V 3 bases and J 5 bases; bases outside gene matches: 8. The germline gives CDR1 SGHRS, CDR2 YFSETQ. This CDR3 is CASSWGPGQNEQYF. In nucleotides, the CDR3 is TGCGCCAGCAGCTGGGGACCGGGACAGAACGAGCAGTACTTC.

In this sample, this clone turned up a few times. This chain uses TRBV5-1 with TRBJ1-1; 8 nucleotides match TRBD1. Germline V lookup: CDR1 SGHRS, CDR2 YFSETQ. The CDR3 has 14 amino acids. The V and J ends lost 1 base and 7 bases, in that order; junction bases with no gene match: 6. CDR3 DNA sequence: TGCGCCAGCAGCTTGATGGGACAGGTATATGAAGCTTTCTTT. Translating it yields CASSLMGQVYEAFF.

This chain uses TRBV5-1 with TRBJ2-7; 10 bases line up with TRBD1. Trimming removed 7 bases from V and 5 bases from J; junction bases left unmatched: 9. This CDR3 is 14 amino acids long. Germline V CDR1 and CDR2: SGHRS, YFSETQ. The CDR3 DNA sequence: TGCGCCAGCTTCAACGGACAGGGGGACAACGAGCAGTACTTC. Translation gives CASFNGQGDNEQYF.

This clone was seen only once. The chain joins TRBV24-1 to TRBJ1-5; D is undetermined. Germline V gene data show CDR1 as KGHDR and CDR2 as SFDVKD. Trimming left V 4 bases short and J 3 bases short, with 15 bases between. The CDR3 runs 16 residues. The CDR3 nucleotides are TGTGCCACCAGTGACCCCGGGAGGGCGGACAATCAGCCCCAGCATTTT. Protein product: CATSDPGRADNQPQHF.

V and J are TRBV7-3 and TRBJ2-5; D might be TRBD2 (5 bases). V was shortened by 4 bases and J by 1 base, with 13 bases between the two germline ends. The CDR3 spans 15 residues. Germline values: CDR1 SGHTA, CDR2 FQGTGA. The DNA of the CDR3 is TGTGCCAGCAGCTCCTCCCCTAGCAGCCAAGAGACCCAGTACTTC. It encodes CASSSSPSSQETQYF.